This is a list of T cell receptor beta chains from one sample in a study of Ad26.COV2.S vaccination and SARS-CoV-2 variants. TCRdb keeps only in-frame clones here, not all; method: immunoSEQ multiplex PCR. The data show about 350,000 clones, with more than 85% seen just once and roughly 4.8% held by the top ten. Sample: peripheral blood, taken in a trial of Ad26.COV2.S vaccine versus placebo. These receptors were taken from a person between 18 and 59 years old who received the Ad26.COV2.S COVID-19 vaccine or a placebo. Both conserved end residues are part of each CDR3. D genes are given only for firm matches. Expanded clones are given a class, and other clones once, few, many or no size at all.

D gene,V gene,J gene,clone size,CDR3 protein,CDR3 DNA
.,TRBV4-3,TRBJ1-2,.,CASSQELQENYGYTF,TGCGCCAGCAGCCAAGAGCTACAGGAAAACTATGGCTACACCTTC
.,TRBV15,TRBJ1-1,.,CATSRDHRNTEAFF,TGTGCCACCAGCAGAGACCATAGGAACACTGAAGCTTTCTTT
.,TRBV19,TRBJ1-5,.,CASSYRDERNQPQHF,TGTGCCAGTAGCTACAGGGACGAAAGAAATCAGCCCCAGCATTTT
TRBD2,TRBV5-1,TRBJ2-3,.,CASSSGLAGADTQYF,TGCGCCAGCAGCTCGGGACTAGCGGGAGCAGATACGCAGTATTTT
.,TRBV10-3,TRBJ2-3,few,CAISEELAEKNTQYF,TGTGCCATCAGTGAAGAACTAGCAGAAAAAAATACGCAGTATTTT
.,TRBV6-5,TRBJ1-1,.,CASMVGGMNTEAFF,TGTGCCAGCATGGTTGGGGGGATGAACACTGAAGCTTTCTTT
.,TRBV11-2,TRBJ1-6,.,CASSLSLGSPLHF,TGTGCCAGCAGCCTATCCCTAGGATCACCCCTCCACTTT
.,TRBV11-2,TRBJ2-2,.,CASSRGSGTGELFF,TGTGCCAGCAGCCGAGGCAGTGGCACCGGGGAGCTGTTTTTT
.,TRBV19,TRBJ2-7,.,CASSINREREQYF,TGTGCCAGTAGTATAAATAGGGAACGGGAGCAGTACTTC
.,TRBV19,TRBJ2-1,.,CASSINSPISYNEQFF,TGTGCCAGTAGTATAAACAGCCCAATCTCTTACAATGAGCAGTTCTTC
TRBD1,TRBV6-5,TRBJ2-1,.,CASSYSTGVSFF,TGTGCCAGCAGTTACTCAACAGGGGTGAGCTTCTTC
.,TRBV7-5,TRBJ1-6,few,CARSFWTGGARDSPLHF,TGTGCCAGAAGCTTCTGGACAGGGGGAGCACGGGATTCACCCCTCCACTTT
.,TRBV5-5,TRBJ2-1,.,CASSLNGGAYNEQFF,TGTGCCAGCAGCTTGAACGGGGGCGCCTACAATGAGCAGTTCTTC
.,TRBV11-2,TRBJ2-1,.,CASSSDSTSNEQFF,TGTGCCAGCAGCTCGGACAGTACCTCCAATGAGCAGTTCTTC
TRBD1,TRBV5-1,TRBJ2-3,.,CASSVDRDTQYF,TGCGCCAGCAGCGTGGACAGGGATACGCAGTATTTT
.,TRBV6-5,TRBJ1-5,once,CASKGQVISNQPQHF,TGTGCCAGCAAGGGGCAGGTGATAAGCAATCAGCCCCAGCATTTT
TRBD2,TRBV3-1/TRBV3-2,TRBJ2-1,.,CASSPLRGGSREQFF,TGTGCCAGCAGCCCTCTCCGGGGGGGCAGTCGTGAGCAGTTCTTC
.,TRBV5-1,TRBJ2-7,.,CASSLEVAGNEQYF,TGCGCCAGCAGCTTGGAGGTAGCAGGGAACGAGCAGTACTTC
.,TRBV2,TRBJ2-1,.,CASRVLAGGEQFF,TGTGCCAGCCGGGTTTTGGCTGGGGGTGAGCAGTTCTTC
.,TRBV7-2,TRBJ1-4,.,CASSLVYRENEKLFF,TGTGCCAGCAGCTTAGTTTACAGGGAAAATGAAAAACTGTTTTTT
.,TRBV6-6,TRBJ1-2,.,CASSRDNYGYTF,TGTGCCAGCAGTAGAGATAACTATGGCTACACCTTC
TRBD2,TRBV19,TRBJ2-1,.,CASKAGVGYNEQFF,TGTGCCAGTAAGGCGGGAGTAGGCTACAATGAGCAGTTCTTC
.,TRBV4-2,TRBJ1-5,few,CASSQDPANPGQPQHF,TGTGCCAGCAGCCAAGATCCGGCAAACCCAGGGCAGCCCCAGCATTTT
TRBD1,TRBV13,TRBJ2-7,.,CASSLKDRAYEQYF,TGTGCCAGCAGCCTCAAGGACAGGGCCTACGAGCAGTACTTC
.,TRBV12-3/TRBV12-4,TRBJ2-7,.,CASSPDTSYEQYF,TGTGCCAGCAGTCCTGACACGTCCTACGAGCAGTACTTC
.,TRBV10-3,TRBJ2-3,.,CAINSGLTDTQYF,TGTGCCATCAACTCGGGGCTCACAGATACGCAGTATTTT
.,TRBV5-1,TRBJ2-5,.,CASSLASGLTGETQYF,TGCGCCAGCAGCTTGGCCTCGGGATTGACGGGGGAGACCCAGTACTTC
TRBD1,TRBV13,TRBJ1-3,.,CASSSQGAPNTIYF,TGTGCCAGCAGCTCTCAGGGGGCGCCAAACACCATATATTTT
.,TRBV7-8,TRBJ1-1,.,CASSLEGRRTEAFF,TGTGCCAGCAGCTTAGAGGGGAGGAGGACTGAAGCTTTCTTT
.,TRBV4-1,TRBJ2-4,.,CASSQEEGVIQYF,TGCGCCAGCAGCCAAGAAGAAGGGGTCATTCAGTACTTC
TRBD1,TRBV10-3,TRBJ1-2,.,CAISEWDSNDGYTF,TGTGCCATCAGTGAGTGGGACAGCAACGATGGCTACACCTTC
.,TRBV30,TRBJ2-5,many,CAWSVTGQETQYF,TGTGCCTGGAGTGTAACAGGGCAAGAGACCCAGTACTTC